The present T cell receptor beta chain was sequenced within a study of STAT5B mutations in CD4+ large granular lymphocyte leukemia. Study outcomes and limitations: 8/27 top patient clones versus 2/35 control clones were TRBV06-family.

Sequencing was at survey level. TCRdb's copy holds only in-frame clones and misses some; the assay was immunoSEQ multiplex PCR. The table records about 40,000 clones, around 84% of them present only once. On this clone itself: Antigen: not known.

Trimming at V came to 8 bases and at J to 12 bases, leaving 2 bases not matched to a gene. CDR1 and CDR2 from the germline V gene are LNHDA and SQIVND (reference sequence). The length of the CDR3 is 10 residues. The chain links TRBV19 to TRBJ2-1; 9 bases match TRBD1. The receptor comes from a human donor in good health. Sequenced sample: CD4+ T cells from blood buffy coats. CDR3 in amino acids: CASGTGRQFF. CDR3 sequence (DNA): TGTGCCAGTGGGACAGGGCGGCAGTTCTTC.